The present T cell receptor (beta chain) was sequenced within a study of blood T cell repertoires in COVID-19 (dated by TCRdb to about 2020). Study-wide context: The collaborator samples originated in the United States, Italy and Spain and spanned the acute and convalescent phases of COVID-19. The material from the prospective study consisted of cDNA or gDNA derived from T cells, B-cell-depleted T cells, or PBMCs. The dataset comprised deeply sampled blood TCRbeta repertoires from subjects exposed to, actively infected with, or recovered from COVID-19. A freely available public database, intended as a resource for researchers studying the immune response to SARS-CoV-2, is where the repertoires were released. The samples were drawn from two sources: the first 160 participants of the ongoing ImmuneRACE study, and 1,200 or so subjects contributed by 6 global collaborators. The sample metadata nearly always contained a de-identified subject ID, COVID-19 status, age in years and sex. Where HLA class I and class II types were available, the types were taken from metadata supplied by the sample provider, not from assay-based typing. What the study reported, not specific to this receptor: How much clinical and demographic metadata was included differed by source and by participant, and the metadata was provided uncurated.

Unmatched junction bases come to 8, with V trimmed by 5 bases and J by 5 bases. The germline V gene gives CDR1 as SGHTA and CDR2 as FQGNSA. Including cysteine and phenylalanine, the CDR3 has 15 amino acids. The retained sequence is limited to the CDR3, 45 bases, with the frame set at the first base. Remarks on this clone: The antigen it binds to is not known. No per-base quality is available; no much larger clone lies one base away.

TCRbeta CDR3 regions were amplified from genomic DNA using the immunoSEQ Assay, a bias-controlled multiplex PCR. In the authors' own workflow: The number of nucleated cells in each sample was estimated from the amplification of reference gene primers within the assay. To quantify the absolute abundance of each unique TCRbeta CDR3 rearrangement, sequence reads were collapsed and filtered. Productive Simpson clonality was computed per sample as the square root of Simpson's diversity index over productive rearrangements. Sourced from immuneACCESS, this table was stored by TCRdb with only in-frame sequences that have V and J called. A share of the clones is absent; for the studies checked, an unresolved V gene accounts for under half, and the remainder has no known explanation. D and trimming come from the DNA, and the V and J calls and clone size come from that table. The sample table shows 140,000 to 150,000 clones, and roughly 81% are seen once. The ten biggest clones cover about 3.4% of the sample.

Participants in the prospective study were aged 18 to 89 years, lived in 20 to 25 United States geographic areas, and enrolled through a virtual design. Cohort assignment in the prospective study relied on participant-reported clinical history from a screening survey and a study questionnaire. In the prospective study, mobile phlebotomists collected whole blood, serum and a nasopharyngeal or oropharyngeal swab from each participant. Additional blood draws and questionnaires over an approximately two-month period could optionally be provided by prospective study participants. Blood samples from the prospective study were shipped frozen or at room temperature prior to DNA extraction.

The rearranged segments are TRBV7-2 and TRBJ2-5; 10 central nucleotides agree with TRBD1. The sequencing sample was made of PBMCs or T cells enriched from blood (not recorded which). This receptor was identified in a woman between 45 and 60 years old with acute COVID-19. DNA sequence: TGTGCCAGCAGCCCTGGGGGACAGGGGCTCGAGACCCAGTACTTC. Protein translation: CASSPGGQGLETQYF.